This T cell receptor (beta chain) was captured in a study of tumor-infiltrating lymphocytes in primary liver carcinoma. Study-level points and caveats: Only about 8-24% of top clones were detected in each of the five tumor regions.

A constant-region primer served to make TCR beta cDNA from approximately 490 ng total RNA. TCR beta libraries came from three nested multiplex PCR rounds using slightly modified ARM-PCR. In the first two PCR rounds, TRBV1-TRBV30 forward primers were paired with a C-beta reverse primer, and each round lasted about 9 cycles. Each CDR3 protein gets one entry after TCRdb re-called the multiplex PCR reads with MiXCR. The sample holds roughly 23,000 distinct CDR3 sequences, over 65% seen once. About this clonotype itself: No antigen is known for it. An end of the junction does not agree with germline; a read error may underlie this.

RNA and DNA were co-extracted from around 20-30 mg of unsorted bulk tissue. The CDR3 extends over 16 amino acids. CDR1 SGHDN and CDR2 FVKESK come from the germline V gene. The V and J genes are TRBV14 and TRBJ2-2; tentative D call: TRBD2 (6 bases). The TCR originated in a man aged 40-49 years with primary liver carcinoma and hepatitis B virus infection. The material sequenced was liver tumor tissue from sampling region 1. Subset of the sample: tumor region T1, superior pole. Here the CDR3 DNA reads TGTGTCAGCAACCACAGAAGGACGGGACTCACCGGGGAGCTGTTTTTT. It codes for CVSNHRRTGLTGELFF.